The 24 T cell receptor beta chains presented below share a single source sample, sequenced in a study of molecular identifiers for immune sequencing clone quantification. TCRdb itself ran the PCR reads through MiXCR, one entry per CDR3 protein. Of 70,000 to 95,000 distinct CDR3 sequences listed, under 20% are singletons. Sequencing was carried out using naive CD8+ T cells from blood, with Jurkat cell RNA spiked in. Described subset: FACS-sorted CD8+CD4-CCR7+CD45RA+ naive T cells. The receptors come from a human donor in good health. Some libraries in this study had Jurkat cell RNA spiked in.

This clonotype was recorded many times. The chain recombines TRBV9 with TRBJ2-3; TRBD2 agrees at 13 bases. The J segment lost 4 bases and the V segment lost 5 bases, leaving 10 bases of the junction unmatched. The length of the CDR3 is 17 residues. CDR1 is SGDLS and CDR2 is YYNGEE in the germline V gene. CDR3: CASRGTSGVRSSDTQYF. The CDR3 nucleotides read TGTGCCAGCAGGGGGACTAGCGGGGTGAGAAGCTCAGATACGCAGTATTTT.

A remark on this clonotype: A much larger clonotype is one base distant, so this may be a read error. V and J are TRBV27 and TRBJ2-5; D is unresolved. CDR3 length equals 17 residues. The V gene's germline CDR1 is MNHEY and CDR2 SMNVEV (reference sequence). CDR3 bases: TGTGCCAGCAGTTTATCAGCCGCACCGTCCCGCCAAGAGGCCCAGTACTTC. This translates into CASSLSAAPSRQEAQYF.

In regard to this clonotype: Given a much more abundant clone one base away, this may be a read error. This chain uses TRBV10-2 with TRBJ2-7; D is uncertain. The CDR3 runs 12 residues. From germline, CDR1 is WSHSY and CDR2 SAAADI. CDR3 nucleotide sequence: TGCGTCAGCAGTGGAGACAAGTACGAGCAGTACTTC. It is translated as CVSSGDKYEQYF.

This clonotype was counted at least ten times. The chain uses TRBV30 and TRBJ1-2; 8 bases map to TRBD1. From germline, CDR1 is GTSNPN and CDR2 SVGIG (reference sequence). The CDR3 spans 14 residues. V lost 1 base to trimming and J lost 4 bases; unmatched junction nucleotides: 5. The CDR3 nucleotides read TGTGCCTGGAGTGCCCTGACAGGGGTCTATGGCTACACCTTC. The encoded protein is CAWSALTGVYGYTF.

This clonotype was counted at least ten times. This chain joins TRBV18 and TRBJ2-7; no clear D gene. The V end lost 3 bases, the J end lost 6 bases, and 12 bases lay between the germline ends. Per the germline V gene, CDR1 is KGHSH and CDR2 is LQKENI. This CDR3 comprises 13 residues. In nucleotides, the CDR3 is TGTGCCAGCTCACCGGCAGCTGGGCCCGAGCAGTACTTC. It is translated as CASSPAAGPEQYF.

Remarks on this clonotype: This may come from a read error, since a much larger clone is one base off. The CDR3 region has the DNA TGTGTCAGCAGTGAAGAACAGGGAACCTCTGGGGCCAACGTCCTGACTTTC. Translating it yields CVSSEEQGTSGANVLTF. The chain joins TRBV2 to TRBJ2-6, with D perhaps matching TRBD1 (6 bases). The germline V gene encodes CDR1 SNHLY and CDR2 FYNNEI. The CDR3 runs to 17 residues.

Many counts were recorded for this clonotype. CDR3 nucleotides: TGCAGTGCTTTCCAGGAATATAGCAATCAGCCCCAGCATTTT. Translated, it gives CSAFQEYSNQPQHF. The rearrangement links TRBV20-1 to TRBJ1-5; D gene ambiguous. Germline CDR1 and CDR2: DFQATT and SNEGSKA (reference sequence). Trimming pared 5 bases from V and 0 bases from J, leaving 11 bases between. The CDR3 is made up of 14 amino acids.

This clonotype has a count of ten or more. The chain joins TRBV30 to TRBJ1-3, with D tentatively TRBD1 (5 bases). CDR3 length equals 14 residues. Germline V gene data show CDR1 as GTSNPN and CDR2 as SVGIG (reference sequence). Trimming pared 1 base from V and 0 bases from J, leaving 7 bases between. The CDR3 loop is CAWSDRISGNTIYF. As DNA, the CDR3 is TGTGCCTGGAGTGACAGGATCTCTGGAAACACCATATATTTT. The complete variable domain, with remaining parts taken from reference TRBV30 and TRBJ1-3, reads SQTIHQWPATLVQPVGSPLSLECTVEGTSNPNLYWYRQAAGRGLQLLFYSVGIGQISSEVPQNLSASRPQDRQFILSSKKLLLSDSGFYLCAWSDRISGNTIYFGEGSWLTVV.

This clonotype was seen ten or more times. The genes are TRBV20-1 and TRBJ2-1; D possibly corresponds to TRBD2 (6 bases). The V end was cut by 6 bases, the J end by 15 bases, with 21 bases between. The CDR3 consists of 12 residues. Per germline, CDR1 DFQATT and CDR2 SNEGSKA (reference sequence). The CDR3 nucleotides read TGCAGTGCCCCAGACTCCAGGGACTTCGTGTTCTTC. This sequence encodes CSAPDSRDFVFF.

This clonotype was counted at least ten times. V gene TRBV28 combines with J gene TRBJ2-7; 8 nucleotides agree with TRBD2. The length of the CDR3 is 14 residues. The germline CDR1 and CDR2 sequences are MDHEN and SYDVKM. J gave up 2 bases and V 2 bases, and 2 bases lay outside the gene matches. CDR3 DNA sequence: TGTGCCAGCAGTTTAAGCGGGAGCACCTACGAGCAGTACTTC. Residues: CASSLSGSTYEQYF.

There are many counts of this clonotype. The chain joins TRBV7-9 to TRBJ1-4; D ambiguous. This CDR3 has 14 residues. Trimming left V 6 bases short and J 3 bases short, with 11 bases between. Germline CDR1 reads SEHNR; CDR2 reads FQNEAQ (reference sequence). CDR3: CASSLTVSNEKLFF. CDR3 nucleotide sequence: TGTGCCAGCAGTTTGACGGTCTCTAATGAAAAACTGTTTTTT.

This clonotype was detected many times. The CDR3 DNA follows: TGCAGCGTTGAAGGGGCAGAAAGTAACTACGAGCAGTACTTC. Protein sequence: CSVEGAESNYEQYF. The chain couples TRBV29-1 to TRBJ2-7; the D is unclear. Per the germline V gene, CDR1 is SQVTM and CDR2 is ANQGSEA. The CDR3 consists of 14 residues. Trimming stripped 1 base from V and 3 bases from J, with 13 bases between.

This clonotype was observed at least ten times. V and J are TRBV20-1 and TRBJ2-1; D gene uncertain. CDR1 and CDR2 (germline): DFQATT, SNEGSKA (reference sequence). The CDR3 is 15 amino acids. V was shortened by 4 bases and J by 0 bases, with 13 bases between the two germline ends. This CDR3 reads CSAKYQWSSYNEQFF. CDR3 nucleotides: TGCAGTGCTAAATATCAGTGGAGCTCCTACAATGAGCAGTTCTTC.

For this clonotype: This may come from a read error, since a much larger clone is one base off. The V gene is TRBV2, the J gene TRBJ1-2; D remains ambiguous. V lost 6 bases, J lost 6 bases, and 11 bases lay in between. From germline, CDR1 is SNHLY and CDR2 FYNNEI. This CDR3 contains 12 residues. The CDR3 region has the DNA TGTGCCAGCAGGGGATGGACCGATGGCTACACCTTC. Encoded protein: CASRGWTDGYTF.

This clonotype has at least ten counts. V and J are TRBV6-6 and TRBJ1-2; TRBD1 matches 12 bases. Germline trimming cut 10 bases from V and 7 bases from J; bases unmatched to any gene: 7. Germline V gene data show CDR1 as MNHNY and CDR2 as SVGAGI (reference sequence). The CDR3 contains 13 residues. This chain's CDR3 is CAIGTGGELGYTF. The CDR3 bases are TGTGCCATCGGGACAGGGGGCGAACTTGGCTACACCTTC.

In its sample, this clonotype was seen many times. The chain couples TRBV7-6 to TRBJ2-2; TRBD1 matches at 8 bases. Germline V lookup: CDR1 SGHVS, CDR2 FNYEAQ. V gave up 4 bases and J gave up 2 bases; unmatched junction bases: 6. The CDR3 has 16 amino acids. CDR3 coding DNA: TGTGCCAGCAGCTCGACAGGGGCCTTTAACACCGGGGAGCTGTTTTTT. Its protein product is CASSSTGAFNTGELFF.

This clonotype was seen repeatedly, ten times or more. This chain links TRBV20-1 with TRBJ2-3, with unresolved D. Germline V gene lookup returns CDR1 DFQATT and CDR2 SNEGSKA (reference sequence). This CDR3 comprises 16 residues. V was cut by 0 bases and J by 0 bases, with 13 bases left in between. The CDR3 nucleotides read TGCAGTGCTAGAGATCTTAATCCACTGAGCACAGATACGCAGTATTTT. Protein sequence: CSARDLNPLSTDTQYF.

This clonotype was seen repeatedly, ten times or more. The chain employs TRBV19 and TRBJ2-7; 7 bases match TRBD2. Losses at the gene ends were 6 bases for V and 2 bases for J; bases not matched to a gene: 4. This CDR3 is built from 13 residues. The V gene's germline CDR1 is LNHDA and CDR2 SQIVND (reference sequence). CDR3 protein: CASSPAGAYEQYF. The CDR3 nucleotides read TGTGCCAGTAGCCCTGCGGGGGCCTACGAGCAGTACTTC.

This clonotype has ten or more counts. The chain has TRBV6-2 or TRBV6-3 and TRBJ1-1; D remains unclear. The CDR3 consists of 14 residues. With 2 bases removed from V and 2 bases from J, the gap between germline ends came to 9 bases. CDR1 and CDR2 from the germline V gene are MNHEY and SVGEGT. The CDR3 loop reads CASSYREVNTEAFF. The CDR3 nucleotides read TGTGCCAGCAGTTACCGCGAGGTCAACACTGAAGCTTTCTTT.

Many counts were recorded for this clonotype. The chain carries TRBV5-4 and TRBJ2-7; 8 bases line up with TRBD2. Germline trimming cut 0 bases from V and 3 bases from J; bases unmatched to any gene: 8. The V gene's germline CDR1 is SGHNT and CDR2 YYREEE (reference sequence). The CDR3 has 16 amino acids. The CDR3: CASSLGLAGLNYEQYF. In nucleotides, the CDR3 is TGTGCCAGCAGCTTGGGTTTAGCGGGGCTAAACTACGAGCAGTACTTC.

In its sample, this clonotype was seen many times. The V call is TRBV13, the J call TRBJ2-3; 7 bases map to TRBD2. Germline CDR1 reads PRHDT; CDR2 reads FYEKMQ (reference sequence). Trimming removed 5 bases from V and 3 bases from J; junction bases left unmatched: 11. The CDR3 contains 16 residues. CDR3 DNA sequence: TGTGCCAGCAGCCACGGCGCGGGAGAATTGACAGATACGCAGTATTTT. The encoded protein is CASSHGAGELTDTQYF.

This clonotype was seen ten or more times. The chain uses TRBV7-2 and TRBJ2-7; 9 bases align to TRBD1. From germline, CDR1 is SGHTA and CDR2 FQGNSA. The J segment lost 9 bases and the V segment lost 5 bases, leaving 14 bases of the junction unmatched. The CDR3 loop spans 15 amino acids. CDR3 residues: CASSLRTGEYEGQYF. DNA of the CDR3: TGTGCCAGCAGCCTGCGGACAGGGGAGTACGAAGGGCAGTACTTC.

For this clonotype: An end of the junction differs from the germline gene, which may be a read error. The chain is built from TRBV9 and TRBJ2-1; possible D gene TRBD2, 5 bases. CDR3 length: 16 amino acids. The germline V gene encodes CDR1 SGDLS and CDR2 YYNGEE. The CDR3 here is CPSSAGGEPSYNEQFF. The CDR3 DNA reads TGTCCCAGCAGCGCGGGCGGAGAACCCTCCTACAATGAGCAGTTCTTC.

Worth noting for this clonotype: A much larger clone differs by one base, so this may be a read error. This chain uses TRBV4-3 with TRBJ2-3, with unresolved D. CDR1 and CDR2 (germline): LGHNA, YSLEER. The CDR3 length is 17 residues. CDR3 DNA sequence: TGCGCCAGCGGCCAGCTAAGGGAACTTATCCTGAGGGATACGCAGTATTTT. Its protein product is CASGQLRELILRDTQYF.